This entry describes one T cell receptor (beta chain). Its antigen is currently not known. Within one base of it there is no much larger clone, and no base qualities were kept. The CDR3 runs 16 residues from the cysteine to the phenylalanine. The sequence is cut down to CDR3 DNA, 48 bases in frame from base 1. CDR1 and CDR2 are drawn from the germline V gene: SGHTA, FQGNSA. V sheds 5 bases and J sheds 3 bases, leaving 17 bases between their ends. This sample was taken from a study of blood T cell repertoires in COVID-19 (dated by TCRdb to about 2020). A note on the overall study: Samples covering the acute and convalescent phases of COVID-19 were provided by collaborators in the United States, Italy and Spain. The prospective study material was composed of cDNA or gDNA derived from T cells, B-cell-depleted T cells, or PBMCs. Subjects who had been exposed to COVID-19, were actively infected with it, or had recovered from it provided the deeply sampled blood TCRbeta repertoires that made up the dataset. The repertoires were made available in a free public database intended to serve as a resource for research on the immune response to SARS-CoV-2. Samples came from the ongoing ImmuneRACE study (first 160 participants) plus 1,254 subjects from 6 global collaborators. Nearly every sample came with metadata listing a de-identified subject ID, COVID-19 status, age in years and sex. Where HLA class I and class II types were available, the types were taken from metadata supplied by the sample provider, not from assay-based typing.

Participants in the prospective study were aged 18 to 89 years, lived in about two dozen United States geographic areas, and enrolled through a virtual design. In the prospective study, participants were assigned to cohorts based on the clinical history participants reported in a screening survey and a study questionnaire. Recovered participants in ImmuneRACE Cohort 3 were defined by two consecutive negative NP/OP PCR tests, clearance by a healthcare professional, or resolution of symptoms. In the prospective study, whole blood, serum and a nasopharyngeal or oropharyngeal swab were collected from each participant by mobile phlebotomists. Over a roughly 2-month period, participants in the prospective study had the option of providing additional blood draws and questionnaires. Prospective study blood samples were shipped either frozen or at room temperature before DNA extraction. TCRbeta CDR3 regions were amplified from genomic DNA by means of the immunoSEQ Assay, a bias-controlled multiplex PCR. The authors' analysis ran thus. Within the assay, amplification of reference gene primers was used to estimate how many nucleated cells each sample contained. To quantify the absolute abundance of each unique TCRbeta CDR3 rearrangement, sequence reads were collapsed and filtered. Productive Simpson clonality was computed per sample as the square root of Simpson's diversity index over productive rearrangements. The table was pulled from immuneACCESS by TCRdb, which kept in-frame rearrangements only. Such tables lose some clones; where checked, under half of the loss comes from unresolved V genes, and the rest has no known cause. V and J calls and clone size are as listed in that table; D and trimming were resolved from the DNA. For this sample the table gives around 190,000 clones, of which roughly 88% were detected only once. Approximately 9.4% of the sample is taken by the ten largest.

Study-level results and caveats: Clinical and demographic metadata were provided uncurated, with the amount varying by source and participant.

The sequencing sample was made of PBMCs or T cells enriched from blood (not recorded which). The source is a woman aged 18-30 years who had recovered from COVID-19. Here the chain combines TRBV7-2 and TRBJ1-3, with TRBD1 perhaps the D gene, on 6 matching bases. The nucleotide sequence reads TGTGCCAGCAGCCCGATGGGGGGGGCTAATGGAAACACCATATATTTT. Its product reads: CASSPMGGANGNTIYF.